The 23 T cell receptor beta chains presented below share a single source sample, sequenced in a study of blood T cell repertoires in COVID-19. TCRdb's copy holds only in-frame clones and misses some; the assay was immunoSEQ multiplex PCR. Seen here are 130,000 to 150,000 clones, roughly 89% observed once, and the top ten hold roughly 6.2%. The sequenced material came from PBMCs or T cells enriched from blood (not recorded which). These TCRs come from a woman in her 50s who had been exposed to COVID-19.

This clone was seen only once. The rearrangement uses TRBV9 and TRBJ2-2; 8 bases line up with TRBD1. CDR3 length: 16 amino acids. With 2 bases clipped from V and 3 bases from J, the junction kept 6 bases outside the gene matches. The germline gives CDR1 SGDLS, CDR2 YYNGEE. This chain's CDR3 is CASSVSGQAYTGELFF. CDR3 in DNA: TGTGCCAGCAGCGTTTCGGGACAGGCCTACACCGGGGAGCTGTTTTTT.

This rearrangement joins TRBV2 to TRBJ2-1; 12 bases match TRBD2. The CDR3 is 16 residues long. CDR1 and CDR2 from the germline V gene are SNHLY and FYNNEI. Trimming cost V 7 bases and J 5 bases; bases outside gene matches: 9. The chain's CDR3 is CASKVLAGGKHNEQFF. The CDR3 DNA follows: TGTGCCAGCAAGGTCCTAGCGGGAGGGAAACACAATGAGCAGTTCTTC. The full variable domain, completed using reference TRBV2 and TRBJ2-1, is EPEVTQTPSHQVTQMGQEVILRCVPISNHLYFYWYRQILGQKVEFLVSFYNNEISEKSEIFDDQFSVERPDGSNFTLKIRSTKLEDSAMYFCASKVLAGGKHNEQFFGPGTRLTVL.

The CDR3 loop reads CASSAQGYGYTF. The CDR3 region has the DNA TGTGCCAGCAGCGCGCAGGGATATGGCTACACCTTC. The V gene is TRBV7-9, the J gene TRBJ1-2; D might be TRBD1 (5 bases). The V gene's germline CDR1 is SEHNR and CDR2 FQNEAQ (reference sequence). The CDR3 length is 12 residues. V was clipped by 5 bases and J by 5 bases, with 9 bases between them.

The V gene is TRBV29-1, the J gene TRBJ1-2, with D possibly TRBD1 on 6 matching bases. V was clipped by 7 bases and J by 4 bases, with 13 bases between them. CDR3 length: 12 amino acids. Germline V gene sequence: CDR1 SQVTM, CDR2 ANQGSEA. The CDR3 is CSAPGHFYGYTF. DNA for the CDR3: TGCAGCGCTCCGGGACACTTCTATGGCTACACCTTC.

This chain uses TRBV19 with TRBJ1-5, with D unresolved. Between the trimmed V and J ends, which lost 2 bases and 7 bases, there was a span of 9 bases. This CDR3 region has 13 residues. Looked up from germline, CDR1 is LNHDA and CDR2 is SQIVND (reference sequence). This CDR3 is CASSISGAQPQHF. The CDR3 coding sequence is TGTGCCAGTAGTATATCAGGTGCCCAGCCCCAGCATTTT. Full variable domain (missing parts from reference TRBV19 and TRBJ1-5): DGGITQSPKYLFRKEGQNVTLSCEQNLNHDAMYWYRQDPGQGLRLIYYSQIVNDFQKGDIAEGYSVSREKKESFPLTVTSAQKNPTAFYLCASSISGAQPQHFGDGTRLSIL.

The chain couples TRBV5-1 to TRBJ2-5; possibly TRBD1 for D (6 bases). With 1 base removed from V and 3 bases from J, the gap between germline ends came to 10 bases. The CDR3 runs 14 residues. The V gene's germline CDR1 is SGHRS and CDR2 YFSETQ. In nucleotides, the CDR3 is TGCGCCAGCAGCTTGACAGGGATCAAAGAGACCCAGTACTTC. It codes for CASSLTGIKETQYF.

The V and J genes are TRBV11-3 and TRBJ2-3; TRBD1 matches at 8 bases. Trimming removed 4 bases from V and 8 bases from J; junction bases left unmatched: 8. From germline, CDR1 is SGHNT and CDR2 YENEEA. The CDR3 has 14 residues. CDR3 amino acids: CASSSRGQSGTQYF. In DNA form, the CDR3 reads TGTGCCAGCAGCTCCAGGGGGCAGTCGGGTACGCAGTATTTT. The variable domain in full, with the rest retrieved from reference TRBV11-3 and TRBJ2-3, is EAGVVQSPRYKIIEKKQPVAFWCNPISGHNTLYWYLQNLGQGPELLIRYENEEAVDDSQLPKDRFSAERLKGVDSTLKIQPAELGDSAVYLCASSSRGQSGTQYFGPGTRLTVL.

J is TRBJ1-3 and V is TRBV5-4, with 9 bases aligning to TRBD1. Germline V gene lookup returns CDR1 SGHNT and CDR2 YYREEE (reference sequence). V trimming: 4 bases; J trimming: 0 bases; junction bases outside the gene matches: 8. The CDR3 is 17 amino acids. As DNA, the CDR3 is TGTGCCAGCAGCCAAGATACAGGGGGCATCTCTGGAAACACCATATATTTT. Residues: CASSQDTGGISGNTIYF.

The gene calls are TRBV19 and TRBJ1-2; TRBD1 is a possible D gene (6 bases). The V end was cut by 7 bases, the J end by 3 bases, with 9 bases between. Germline V gives CDR1 LNHDA, CDR2 SQIVND (reference sequence). The CDR3 has 12 residues. CDR3 amino acids: CASNGGYYGYTF. In nucleotides, the CDR3 is TGTGCCAGTAATGGGGGCTACTATGGCTACACCTTC.

The V and J genes are TRBV4-1 and TRBJ1-6; 9 bases line up with TRBD1. After removal of 0 bases from V and 9 bases from J, the junction contained 6 bases not matched to a gene. The CDR3 has 16 amino acids. CDR1 is MGHRA, CDR2 YSYEKL, per germline. CDR3 sequence reads: CASSQDGQGFSSPLHF. In DNA form, the CDR3 reads TGCGCCAGCAGCCAAGATGGACAGGGGTTTTCTTCACCCCTCCACTTT.

This chain connects TRBV7-9 to TRBJ1-3, with 9 bases matching TRBD1. V shed 5 bases, J shed 0 bases, and the junction held 5 bases outside the gene matches. CDR3 length: 16 residues. Germline V gene sequence: CDR1 SEHNR, CDR2 FQNEAQ (reference sequence). The CDR3 protein is CASSQGQGLSGNTIYF. The CDR3 DNA sequence: TGTGCCAGCAGCCAGGGACAGGGCCTCTCTGGAAACACCATATATTTT.

This clone has just a few counts. The chain combines TRBV28 with TRBJ1-5; D may be TRBD1 (5 bases). CDR1 is MDHEN, CDR2 SYDVKM, per germline. V lost 8 bases and J 7 bases, leaving 18 bases between the germline ends. CDR3 size: 14 residues. CDR3 in amino acids: CASRGGGTGQPQHF. CDR3 DNA sequence: TGTGCCAGCCGGGGGGGAGGTACCGGGCAGCCCCAGCATTTT. Full variable domain (missing parts from reference TRBV28 and TRBJ1-5): DVKVTQSSRYLVKRTGEKVFLECVQDMDHENMFWYRQDPGLGLRLIYFSYDVKMKEKGDIPEGYSVSREKKERFSLILESASTNQTSMYLCASRGGGTGQPQHFGDGTRLSIL.

This sequence joins TRBV21-1 and TRBJ2-1; TRBD1 was called by the table and not checked on the DNA. TRBV21-1 is marked as a pseudogene. This CDR3 spans 16 amino acids. The CDR3 DNA reads TGTGCCAGCAGCTTGTTTACCGGGACAGATTACAATGAGCAGTTCTTC. It encodes CASSLFTGTDYNEQFF.

The CDR3 spells CSVAGRGETQYF. CDR3 nucleotides: TGCAGCGTTGCTGGGCGGGGAGAGACCCAGTACTTC. This sequence joins TRBV29-1 and TRBJ2-5, with D possibly TRBD2 on 6 matching bases. V was clipped by 4 bases and J by 4 bases, with 10 bases between them. This CDR3 has 12 amino acids. Germline V gives CDR1 SQVTM, CDR2 ANQGSEA.

This clone appeared a single time. This CDR3 is CAWSAGTANTEAFF. The CDR3 DNA reads TGTGCCTGGAGCGCCGGGACTGCGAACACTGAAGCTTTCTTT. This chain uses TRBV30 with TRBJ1-1; weak D call: TRBD1 (5 bases). CDR3 length: 14 amino acids. The V and J ends lost 3 bases and 1 base respectively, with 12 bases between them. The germline CDR1 and CDR2 sequences are GTSNPN and SVGIG (reference sequence).

V is TRBV10-3 and J is TRBJ2-3; 11 positions agree with TRBD2. This CDR3 contains 16 residues. After removal of 6 bases from V and 6 bases from J, the junction contained 11 bases not matched to a gene. CDR1 is ENHRY and CDR2 is SYGVKD in the germline V gene. In nucleotides, the CDR3 is TGTGCCATCAGAAAAACTAGCGGGAGTGTAACCGATACGCAGTATTTT. Its translation: CAIRKTSGSVTDTQYF.

The CDR3 protein is CASSLALPGTGGAEAFF. Written as DNA, the CDR3 is TGCGCCAGCAGCTTGGCGCTCCCCGGGACAGGTGGCGCTGAAGCTTTCTTT. The chain couples TRBV5-1 to TRBJ1-1; 8 bases are a match to TRBD1. CDR1 and CDR2 (germline): SGHRS, YFSETQ. The CDR3 length is 17 residues. V shed 0 bases and J 6 bases; nucleotides not matched to a gene: 13. Full variable domain (remainder filled in from reference TRBV5-1 and TRBJ1-1): KAGVTQTPRYLIKTRGQQVTLSCSPISGHRSVSWYQQTPGQGLQFLFEYFSETQRNKGNFPGRFSGRQFSNSRSEMNVSTLELGDSALYLCASSLALPGTGGAEAFFGQGTRLTVV.

The chain couples TRBV7-3 to TRBJ2-5; weak D call: TRBD1 (6 bases). The CDR3 has 13 residues. Trimming removed 4 bases at V and 4 bases at J, with 10 bases between. The germline V gene encodes CDR1 SGHTA and CDR2 FQGTGA. This chain's CDR3 is CASSSGRGETQYF. The CDR3 DNA sequence: TGTGCCAGCAGCTCTGGCAGGGGAGAGACCCAGTACTTC.

This clone has more than one count but fewer than ten. The junction departs from germline at one end; a sequencing error may be responsible. The V gene is TRBV6-5, the J gene TRBJ2-7; D might be TRBD1 (5 bases). Germline V gene data show CDR1 as MNHEY and CDR2 as SVGAGI. The CDR3 is 14 residues long. CDR3 bases: TGTGCCAGCAGTTACTCGGACATCTCCTCCGAGCAGTACTTC. Translating it yields CASSYSDISSEQYF.

V usage is TRBV4-3 and J usage is TRBJ1-2; tentative D call: TRBD1 (5 bases). This CDR3 region has 17 residues. Trimming removed 0 bases at V and 6 bases at J, with 20 bases between. The germline CDR1 and CDR2 sequences are LGHNA and YSLEER. The CDR3 reads CASSQDLGVSQLHGYTF. CDR3 nucleotides: TGCGCCAGCAGCCAAGATCTAGGGGTTTCCCAGTTACATGGCTACACCTTC.

V gene TRBV6-5 combines with J gene TRBJ1-1; no clear D gene. Per the germline V gene, CDR1 is MNHEY and CDR2 is SVGAGI. The CDR3 extends over 16 amino acids. Trimming removed 6 bases from V and 8 bases from J, with 25 bases in between. This CDR3 reads CASRYRSAGARTEAFF. Here the CDR3 DNA reads TGTGCCAGCAGATACCGATCAGCGGGAGCAAGAACCGAAGCTTTCTTT.

The gene calls are TRBV7-8 and TRBJ1-1; D is uncertain. V was cut by 3 bases and J by 1 base, with 9 bases left in between. The CDR3 loop spans 14 amino acids. Germline CDR1 is SGHVS and CDR2 is FQNEAQ. The CDR3 sequence is CASSFGTANTEAFF. The CDR3 bases are TGTGCCAGCAGCTTCGGTACCGCGAACACTGAAGCTTTCTTT.

This clone is a singleton in its sample. The chain carries TRBV4-2 and TRBJ2-1; D possibly corresponds to TRBD2 (6 bases). This CDR3 spans 15 amino acids. V gave up 5 bases and J gave up 2 bases, with 13 bases separating them. Per germline, CDR1 LGHNA and CDR2 YNFKEQ. This CDR3 reads CASSVPAGTYNEQFF. The CDR3 DNA reads TGTGCCAGCAGCGTTCCGGCGGGGACCTACAATGAGCAGTTCTTC.